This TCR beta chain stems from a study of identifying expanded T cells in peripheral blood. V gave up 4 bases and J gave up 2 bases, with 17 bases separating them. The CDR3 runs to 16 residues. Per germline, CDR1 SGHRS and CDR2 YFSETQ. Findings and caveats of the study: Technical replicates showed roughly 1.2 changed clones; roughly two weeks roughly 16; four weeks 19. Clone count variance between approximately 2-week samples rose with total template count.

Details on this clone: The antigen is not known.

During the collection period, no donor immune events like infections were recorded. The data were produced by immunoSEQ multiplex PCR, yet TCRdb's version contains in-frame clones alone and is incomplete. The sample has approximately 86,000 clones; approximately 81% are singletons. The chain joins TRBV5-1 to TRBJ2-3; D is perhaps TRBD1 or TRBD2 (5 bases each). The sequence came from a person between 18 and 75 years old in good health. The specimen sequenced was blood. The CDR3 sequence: CASSHGGSGTTDTQYF. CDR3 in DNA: TGCGCCAGCAGCCACGGTGGGTCAGGGACCACAGATACGCAGTATTTT.